Below are 10 T cell receptor beta chains sequenced from a single sample in a study of shared clonotypes between healthy human individuals. Assay: immunoSEQ multiplex PCR; the TCRdb copy retains only in-frame clones and omits some. The table shows about 2.1 million clones, with about 93% occurring only once. Terminally differentiated effector memory CD45RA+ cells were excluded from the naive CD8 cells, which were CD45RO-negative and positively selected for CCR7. The sequenced sample was naive CD8+ T cells from PBMCs. The receptors derive from a young man in good health. Some clones in this sample may be carry-over from other donors' samples.

In this sample, this clone turned up once. An end of the junction does not agree with germline; a read error may underlie this. In DNA form, the CDR3 reads TGTGCCAGCAGCACCTCCGACAATGAGCAGTTCTTC. Its translation: CASSTSDNEQFF. This chain connects TRBV5-4 to TRBJ2-1; D not certain. There are 12 residues in the CDR3. CDR1 is SGHNT and CDR2 is YYREEE in the germline V gene (reference sequence).

The chain links TRBV27 to TRBJ2-7; 10 bases are shared with TRBD1. The CDR3 has 16 residues. The germline gives CDR1 MNHEY, CDR2 SMNVEV (reference sequence). The junction had 11 bases not matched to a gene; V was cut back by 5 bases and J by 4 bases. The CDR3 region has the DNA TGTGCCAGCAGTCCCTATGGGACAGGGGCTGGGTACGAGCAGTACTTC. It specifies CASSPYGTGAGYEQYF.

The rearrangement uses TRBV7-6 and TRBJ2-7, with D perhaps matching TRBD1 or TRBD2 (5 bases each). The CDR3 length is 16 residues. Germline-derived CDR1 and CDR2 are SGHVS and FNYEAQ. The ends were cut back, 5 bases at V and 0 bases at J, with 17 bases in the middle. The CDR3, as DNA: TGTGCCAGCAGCCTAACGGGACCTAGGAGCTCCTACGAGCAGTACTTC. Its translation is CASSLTGPRSSYEQYF.

V and J are TRBV9 and TRBJ1-3, with D hard to call. CDR3 length: 13 amino acids. Germline-derived CDR1 and CDR2 are SGDLS and YYNGEE. V lost 6 bases, J lost 0 bases, and 7 bases lay in between. CDR3 in amino acids: CASTPLSGNTIYF. In nucleotides, the CDR3 is TGTGCCAGCACGCCCCTCTCTGGAAACACCATATATTTT. Using reference TRBV9 and TRBJ1-3 for the parts outside the CDR3, the full variable domain is DSGVTQTPKHLITATGQRVTLRCSPRSGDLSVYWYQQSLDQGLQFLIQYYNGEERAKGNILERFSAQQFPDLHSELNLSSLELGDSALYFCASTPLSGNTIYFGEGSWLTVV.

The chain joins TRBV4-1 to TRBJ2-7; 10 nucleotides agree with TRBD1. Germline lookup yields CDR1 MGHRA and CDR2 YSYEKL. This CDR3 is built from 15 residues. The trim removed 3 bases at V and 4 bases at J, leaving 6 bases unmatched. The CDR3 is CASSQVRQGAYEQYF. Written as DNA, the CDR3 is TGCGCCAGCAGCCAGGTCAGACAGGGGGCTTACGAGCAGTACTTC.

The chain recombines TRBV6-6 with TRBJ1-1, with D perhaps TRBD1 (5 bases). The V end was cut by 2 bases, the J end by 4 bases, with 14 bases between. This CDR3 contains 15 residues. Germline V gene data show CDR1 as MNHNY and CDR2 as SVGAGI (reference sequence). The CDR3 sequence: CASSYGGGQGTEAFF. In nucleotides, the CDR3 is TGTGCCAGCAGTTACGGGGGAGGGCAGGGCACTGAAGCTTTCTTT.

V and J are TRBV9 and TRBJ1-1, with D unresolved. V was shortened by 0 bases and J by 4 bases, with 10 bases between the two germline ends. Germline V gives CDR1 SGDLS, CDR2 YYNGEE. This CDR3 is 14 amino acids long. CDR3 in amino acids: CASSVGRPGTEAFF. The DNA for the CDR3 is TGTGCCAGCAGCGTAGGTCGACCCGGCACTGAAGCTTTCTTT. Combining the CDR3 with reference TRBV9 and TRBJ1-1 gives the whole variable domain DSGVTQTPKHLITATGQRVTLRCSPRSGDLSVYWYQQSLDQGLQFLIQYYNGEERAKGNILERFSAQQFPDLHSELNLSSLELGDSALYFCASSVGRPGTEAFFGQGTRLTVV.

V gene TRBV11-2 combines with J gene TRBJ2-1; 11 bases fit TRBD2. CDR1 is SGHAT, CDR2 FQNNGV, per germline. The CDR3 runs to 13 residues. With V trimmed by 5 bases and J by 9 bases, 3 bases remained unmatched. For the CDR3, the DNA is TGTGCCAGCAGCCCGACTAGCGGGACTGAGCAGTTCTTC. Amino acids: CASSPTSGTEQFF.

V usage is TRBV7-9 and J usage is TRBJ2-6; D possibly matches TRBD1 or TRBD2 (5 bases each). The CDR3 length is 17 residues. Between the trimmed V and J ends, which lost 5 bases and 2 bases, there was a span of 16 bases. Looked up from germline, CDR1 is SEHNR and CDR2 is FQNEAQ (reference sequence). The CDR3 loop is CASSPRAGSPGANVLTF. For the CDR3, the DNA is TGTGCCAGCAGCCCGAGGGCAGGGTCTCCTGGGGCCAACGTCCTGACTTTC.

The CDR3 region is CASVYQAGGDTDTQYF. The CDR3 coding sequence is TGTGCCAGCGTTTACCAAGCGGGAGGTGACACAGATACGCAGTATTTT. The chain couples TRBV27 to TRBJ2-3, with TRBD2 matching over 9 bases. The CDR3 runs 16 residues. Germline values: CDR1 MNHEY, CDR2 SMNVEV (reference sequence). After removal of 8 bases from V and 2 bases from J, the junction contained 11 bases not matched to a gene.